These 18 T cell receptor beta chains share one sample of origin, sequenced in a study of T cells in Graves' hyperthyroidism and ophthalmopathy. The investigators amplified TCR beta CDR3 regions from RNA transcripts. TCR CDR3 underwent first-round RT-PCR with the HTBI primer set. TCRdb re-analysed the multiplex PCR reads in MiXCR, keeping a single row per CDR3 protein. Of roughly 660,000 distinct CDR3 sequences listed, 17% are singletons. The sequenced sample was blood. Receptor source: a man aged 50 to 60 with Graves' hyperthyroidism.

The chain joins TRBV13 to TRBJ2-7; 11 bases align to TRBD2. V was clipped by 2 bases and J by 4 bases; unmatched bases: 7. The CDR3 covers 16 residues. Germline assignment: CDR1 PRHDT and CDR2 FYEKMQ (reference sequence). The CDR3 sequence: CASSLRTSGSIYEQYF. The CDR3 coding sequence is TGTGCCAGCAGCTTAAGAACTAGCGGGAGTATATACGAGCAGTACTTC.

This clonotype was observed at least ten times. The CDR3 protein is CASSKRLAQADTQYF. CDR3 bases: TGTGCCAGCAGTAAGAGACTAGCACAAGCGGATACGCAGTATTTT. This rearrangement joins TRBV2 to TRBJ2-3, with 7 bases fitting TRBD2. The CDR3 extends over 15 amino acids. Germline values: CDR1 SNHLY, CDR2 FYNNEI. J was trimmed by 6 bases and V by 5 bases; bases with no gene match: 11. The whole variable domain, remainder taken from reference TRBV2 and TRBJ2-3, is EPEVTQTPSHQVTQMGQEVILRCVPISNHLYFYWYRQILGQKVEFLVSFYNNEISEKSEIFDDQFSVERPDGSNFTLKIRSTKLEDSAMYFCASSKRLAQADTQYFGPGTRLTVL.

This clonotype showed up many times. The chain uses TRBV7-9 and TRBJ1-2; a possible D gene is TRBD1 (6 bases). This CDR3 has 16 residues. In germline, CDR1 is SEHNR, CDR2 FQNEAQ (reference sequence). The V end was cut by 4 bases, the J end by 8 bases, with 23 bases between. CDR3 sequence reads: CASSSNRDTRLGGYTF. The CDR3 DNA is TGTGCCAGCAGCTCAAACCGGGACACTCGATTGGGGGGCTACACCTTC. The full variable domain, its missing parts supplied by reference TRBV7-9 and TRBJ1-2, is DTGVSQNPRHKITKRGQNVTFRCDPISEHNRLYWYRQTLGQGPEFLTYFQNEAQLEKSRLLSDRFSAERPKGSFSTLEIQRTEQGDSAMYLCASSSNRDTRLGGYTFGSGTRLTVV.

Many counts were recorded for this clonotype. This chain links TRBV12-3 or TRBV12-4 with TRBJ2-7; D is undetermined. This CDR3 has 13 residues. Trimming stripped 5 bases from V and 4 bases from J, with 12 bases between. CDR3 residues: CASSRTRRYEQYF. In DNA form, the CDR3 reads TGTGCCAGCAGTAGAACAAGGCGGTACGAGCAGTACTTC.

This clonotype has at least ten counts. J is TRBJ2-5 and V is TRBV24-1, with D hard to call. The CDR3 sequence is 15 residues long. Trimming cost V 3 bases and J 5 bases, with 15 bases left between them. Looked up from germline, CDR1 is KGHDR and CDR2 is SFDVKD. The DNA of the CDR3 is TGTGCCACCAGTGATCCCCGGGCCTCAGGCGAGACCCAGTACTTC. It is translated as CATSDPRASGETQYF.

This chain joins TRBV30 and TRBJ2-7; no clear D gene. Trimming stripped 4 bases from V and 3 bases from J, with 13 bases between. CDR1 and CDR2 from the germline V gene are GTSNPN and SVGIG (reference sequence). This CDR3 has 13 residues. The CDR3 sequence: CAWTGPPNYEQYF. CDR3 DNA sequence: TGTGCCTGGACTGGACCACCCAACTACGAGCAGTACTTC.

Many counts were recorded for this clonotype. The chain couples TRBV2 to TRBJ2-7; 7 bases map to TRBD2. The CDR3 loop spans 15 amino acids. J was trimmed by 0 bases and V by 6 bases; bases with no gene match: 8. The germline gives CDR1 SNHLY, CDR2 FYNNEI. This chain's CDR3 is CASSLTSIFSYEQYF. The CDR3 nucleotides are TGTGCCAGCAGCCTGACTAGCATCTTCTCCTACGAGCAGTACTTC.

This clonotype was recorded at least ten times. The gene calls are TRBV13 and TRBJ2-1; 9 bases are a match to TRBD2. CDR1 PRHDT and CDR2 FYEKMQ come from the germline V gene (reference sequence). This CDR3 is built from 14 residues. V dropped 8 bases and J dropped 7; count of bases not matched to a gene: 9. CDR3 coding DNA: TGTGCCAGCTCGCGGGGCGGGAGGGCGAATGAGCAGTTCTTC. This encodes CASSRGGRANEQFF.

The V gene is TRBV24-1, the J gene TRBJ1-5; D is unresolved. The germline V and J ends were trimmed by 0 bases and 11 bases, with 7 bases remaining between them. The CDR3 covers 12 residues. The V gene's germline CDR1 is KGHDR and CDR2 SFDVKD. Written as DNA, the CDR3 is TGTGCCACCAGTGATTTGGACGGGTCCCAGCATTTT. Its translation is CATSDLDGSQHF.

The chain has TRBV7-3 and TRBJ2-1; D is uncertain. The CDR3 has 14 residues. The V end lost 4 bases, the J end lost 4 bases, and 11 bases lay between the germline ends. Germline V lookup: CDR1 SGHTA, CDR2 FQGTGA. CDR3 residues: CASSYPGRYNEQFF. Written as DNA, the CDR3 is TGTGCCAGCAGCTATCCTGGGCGGTACAATGAGCAGTTCTTC.

The CDR3 bases are TGCAGCGTTGCTGAGCGCTTCGAGACCCAGTACTTC. Translating gives CSVAERFETQYF. The J gene is TRBJ2-5, the V gene TRBV29-1, with unresolved D. CDR1 is SQVTM, CDR2 ANQGSEA, per germline. This CDR3 contains 12 residues. V was clipped by 4 bases and J by 5 bases, with 11 bases between them.

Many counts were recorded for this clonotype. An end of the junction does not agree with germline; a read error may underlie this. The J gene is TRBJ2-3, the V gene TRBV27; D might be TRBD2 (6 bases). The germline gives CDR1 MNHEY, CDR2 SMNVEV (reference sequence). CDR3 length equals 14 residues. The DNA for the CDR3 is TGTGCCGGCAGTTTGGGCGGGCTGGGGGGTACGCAGTATTTT. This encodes CAGSLGGLGGTQYF.

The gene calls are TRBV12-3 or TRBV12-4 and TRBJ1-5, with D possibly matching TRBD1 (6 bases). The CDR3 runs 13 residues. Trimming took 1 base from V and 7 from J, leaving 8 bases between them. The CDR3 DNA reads TGTGCCAGCAGTTTAGAGGGGGTGCAGCCCCAGCATTTT. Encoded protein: CASSLEGVQPQHF.

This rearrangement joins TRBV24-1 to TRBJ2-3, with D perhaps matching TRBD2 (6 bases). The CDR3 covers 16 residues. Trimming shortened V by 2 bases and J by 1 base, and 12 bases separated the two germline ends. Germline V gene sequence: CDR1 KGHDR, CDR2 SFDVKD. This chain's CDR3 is CATSDSTSSGTDTQYF. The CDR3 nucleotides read TGTGCCACCAGTGATTCGACCTCTAGCGGCACAGATACGCAGTATTTT.

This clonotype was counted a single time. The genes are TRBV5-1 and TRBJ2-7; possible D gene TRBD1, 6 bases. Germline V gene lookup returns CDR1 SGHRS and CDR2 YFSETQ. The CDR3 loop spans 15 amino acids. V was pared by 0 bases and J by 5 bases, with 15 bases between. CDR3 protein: CASSLELGATHEQYF. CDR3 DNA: TGCGCCAGCAGCTTGGAGCTGGGGGCGACCCACGAGCAGTACTTC.

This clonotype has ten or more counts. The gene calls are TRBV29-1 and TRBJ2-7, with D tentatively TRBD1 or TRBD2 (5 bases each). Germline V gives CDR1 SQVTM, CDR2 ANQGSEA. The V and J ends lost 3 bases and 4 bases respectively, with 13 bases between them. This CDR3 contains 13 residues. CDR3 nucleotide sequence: TGCAGCGTTGAGCACCAGGGACGGTACGAGCAGTACTTC. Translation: CSVEHQGRYEQYF.

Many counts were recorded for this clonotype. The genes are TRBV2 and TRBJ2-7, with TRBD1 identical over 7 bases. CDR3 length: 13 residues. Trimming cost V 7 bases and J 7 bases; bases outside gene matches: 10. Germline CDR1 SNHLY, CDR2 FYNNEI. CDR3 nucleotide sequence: TGTGCCAGCAACCGACAGGGCCTCTTGGAGCAGTACTTC. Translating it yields CASNRQGLLEQYF. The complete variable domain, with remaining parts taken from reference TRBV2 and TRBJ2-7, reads EPEVTQTPSHQVTQMGQEVILRCVPISNHLYFYWYRQILGQKVEFLVSFYNNEISEKSEIFDDQFSVERPDGSNFTLKIRSTKLEDSAMYFCASNRQGLLEQYFGPGTRLTVT.

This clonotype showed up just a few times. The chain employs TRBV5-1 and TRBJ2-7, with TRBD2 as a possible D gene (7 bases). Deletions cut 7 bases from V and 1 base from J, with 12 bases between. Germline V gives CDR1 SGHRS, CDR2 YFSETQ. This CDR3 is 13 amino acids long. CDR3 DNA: TGCGCCAGCGGGGAGGGGGTTTCCTACGAGCAGTACTTC. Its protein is CASGEGVSYEQYF.